These 21 T cell receptor beta chains were all obtained from the same sample, sequenced in a study of regulatory T cells in long-lasting Graves disease. Time point denoted: newly diagnosed GD, antithyroid drugs for less than 3 months. From RNA extracted from PBMCs, the TCR library was made. Construction of TCR beta libraries relied on iRepertoire HTBI primers and on Arm-PCR targeting CDR3 regions. One entry per CDR3 protein, called by TCRdb with MiXCR from the multiplex PCR reads. The sample has hundreds of thousands of distinct CDR3 sequences; roughly 15% are singletons. The data were also submitted as part of a second study, on T cells in Graves' hyperthyroidism and ophthalmopathy.

The sequenced sample was peripheral blood mononuclear cells (PBMCs), obtained at new diagnosis, from a patient treated with antithyroid drugs. The source is a woman in her 30s with Graves disease.

This clonotype was observed at least ten times. The rearrangement uses TRBV9 and TRBJ1-1, with D possibly being TRBD1 (6 bases). CDR3 length equals 14 residues. The V gene lost 3 bases and the J gene lost 1 base, with 10 bases spanning the gap. Looked up from germline, CDR1 is SGDLS and CDR2 is YYNGEE. In DNA, the CDR3 is TGTGCCAGCAGCGCCGGACAGACGAACACTGAAGCTTTCTTT. It translates to CASSAGQTNTEAFF. Full variable domain (missing parts from reference TRBV9 and TRBJ1-1): DSGVTQTPKHLITATGQRVTLRCSPRSGDLSVYWYQQSLDQGLQFLIQYYNGEERAKGNILERFSAQQFPDLHSELNLSSLELGDSALYFCASSAGQTNTEAFFGQGTRLTVV.

The chain couples TRBV7-2 to TRBJ2-7, with D possibly TRBD2 on 6 matching bases. In germline, CDR1 is SGHTA, CDR2 FQGNSA. The V and J ends lost 1 base and 10 bases respectively, with 17 bases between them. The CDR3 runs to 14 residues. The CDR3 sequence is CASSLGSSETIQYF. The CDR3 region has the DNA TGTGCCAGCAGCTTAGGATCTAGCGAAACTATTCAGTACTTC. Full variable domain (missing parts from reference TRBV7-2 and TRBJ2-7): GAGVSQSPSNKVTEKGKDVELRCDPISGHTALYWYRQSLGQGLEFLIYFQGNSAPDKSGLPSDRFSAERTGGSVSTLTIQRTQQEDSAVYLCASSLGSSETIQYFGPGTRLTVT.

Ten or more counts support this clonotype. The germline gene is not matched at one end of the junction; a read error may be the cause. The chain joins TRBV28 to TRBJ1-1; D is unresolved. The CDR3 is 11 residues long. CDR1 and CDR2 from the germline V gene are MDHEN and SYDVKM. CDR3 in DNA: TGTGCCAGCAGTTGGTCCACTAAAGCTTTCTTT. It translates to CASSWSTKAFF.

In this sample, this clonotype turned up many times. The rearrangement joins TRBV2 to TRBJ2-3; no clear D. V dropped 4 bases and J dropped 4 bases, with 6 bases sitting between them. Germline V gene lookup returns CDR1 SNHLY and CDR2 FYNNEI. The CDR3 loop spans 12 amino acids. CDR3 DNA: TGTGCCAGCAGTGCCTTGGCAGATACGCAGTATTTT. Its protein product is CASSALADTQYF.

The rearrangement uses TRBV6-1 and TRBJ2-7; D is possibly TRBD1 or TRBD2 (7 bases each). CDR3 length equals 13 residues. V lost 10 bases to trimming and J lost 3 bases, with 16 bases between them. Germline CDR1 and CDR2: MNHNS and SASEGT. The CDR3 region is CATWGGQSYEQYF. The CDR3 nucleotides read TGTGCCACCTGGGGGGGACAGAGCTACGAGCAGTACTTC.

The CDR3 nucleotides are TGTGCCATCAGTGAGTCGGGTGGTAGAGGTCAGGGGAGAGAGACCCAGTACTTC. As protein: CAISESGGRGQGRETQYF. V is TRBV10-3 and J is TRBJ2-5; maybe TRBD1 (6 bases). The V end was cut by 0 bases, the J end by 4 bases, with 21 bases between. This CDR3 has 18 amino acids. Germline V gene lookup returns CDR1 ENHRY and CDR2 SYGVKD.

Only a few counts were recorded for this clonotype. V and J are TRBV20-1 and TRBJ2-5; tentatively, D is TRBD1 (5 bases). The germline V gene has CDR1 DFQATT and CDR2 SNEGSKA (reference sequence). Trimming removed 3 bases from V and 5 bases from J, with 7 bases in between. CDR3 length equals 11 residues. The CDR3 loop reads CSASKGETQYF. The CDR3 coding sequence is TGCAGTGCTAGTAAGGGGGAGACCCAGTACTTC.

As concerns this clonotype: A much more abundant neighbour one base away suggests this may be a read error. J is TRBJ1-5 and V is TRBV24-1, with D unclear. Germline values: CDR1 KGHDR, CDR2 SFDVKD. The CDR3 has 12 residues. Trimming cost V 6 bases and J 9 bases, with 11 bases left between them. This CDR3 reads CATSLGGRPQHF. The CDR3 DNA sequence: TGTGCCACCAGTTTGGGAGGTCGGCCCCAGCATTTT.

In its sample, this clonotype was seen a few times. V usage is TRBV5-1 and J usage is TRBJ2-1; D is ambiguous. Trimming took off 3 bases at V and 0 bases at J, with 10 bases between the two ends. This CDR3 region has 15 residues. Germline V gene data show CDR1 as SGHRS and CDR2 as YFSETQ. The CDR3 sequence: CASSSDGISYNEQFF. The CDR3 DNA reads TGCGCCAGCAGCTCGGACGGTATCTCCTACAATGAGCAGTTCTTC.

In this sample, this clonotype turned up many times. This chain connects TRBV10-2 to TRBJ2-5, with 8 bases fitting TRBD1. V lost 6 bases and J lost 4; bases outside the gene matches: 7. The CDR3 consists of 14 residues. Germline CDR1 and CDR2: WSHSY and SAAADI. CDR3 nucleotides: TGCGCCAGCAGGGGTCGGACAGGGAGAGAGACCCAGTACTTC. Its protein is CASRGRTGRETQYF.

This clonotype came up many times. V and J are TRBV5-1 and TRBJ2-1; 9 bases map to TRBD2. V gave up 7 bases and J gave up 4 bases; unmatched junction bases: 12. Germline CDR1 SGHRS, CDR2 YFSETQ. The CDR3 covers 16 residues. CDR3 amino acids: CASLRGAGGKYNEQFF. The CDR3 nucleotides are TGCGCCAGCCTTCGAGGGGCGGGAGGGAAATACAATGAGCAGTTCTTC.

In this sample, this clonotype turned up a few times. The chain employs TRBV6-1 and TRBJ1-5, with 7 bases identical to TRBD1. This CDR3 is built from 15 residues. Germline CDR1 MNHNS, CDR2 SASEGT. The junction had 10 bases not matched to a gene; V was cut back by 5 bases and J by 6 bases. The CDR3: CASSKRQGDFQPQHF. The CDR3 DNA is TGTGCCAGCAGTAAACGACAGGGAGACTTTCAGCCCCAGCATTTT.

This chain uses TRBV27 with TRBJ2-6; the D gene could be TRBD1 or TRBD2 (6 bases each). Germline CDR1 MNHEY, CDR2 SMNVEV (reference sequence). The CDR3 runs to 17 residues. The ends were cut back, 3 bases at V and 0 bases at J, with 12 bases in the middle. As DNA, the CDR3 is TGTGCCAGCAGTTTCGGGGGCCCCCGCTCTGGGGCCAACGTCCTGACTTTC. Translation gives CASSFGGPRSGANVLTF.

This rearrangement joins TRBV28 to TRBJ2-7, with D unclear. The CDR3 runs to 15 residues. Per germline, CDR1 MDHEN and CDR2 SYDVKM. V gave up 6 bases and J gave up 2 bases, with 17 bases separating them. CDR3 coding DNA: TGTGCCAGCAGCAATGACGTGCCTCCCCCCTACGAGCAGTACTTC. This translates into CASSNDVPPPYEQYF.

This clonotype was counted between two and nine times. The chain uses TRBV18 and TRBJ2-4; 7 bases fit TRBD2. V shed 2 bases, J shed 7 bases, and the junction held 14 bases outside the gene matches. Germline lookup yields CDR1 KGHSH and CDR2 LQKENI. The CDR3 spans 17 residues. CDR3 nucleotides: TGTGCCAGCTCACCAACACGGGAGGCCACCACGAAGAACATTCAGTACTTC. This gives the protein CASSPTREATTKNIQYF.

The chain joins TRBV12-3 or TRBV12-4 to TRBJ2-7, with TRBD1 matching over 7 bases. The J segment lost 4 bases and the V segment lost 4 bases, leaving 10 bases of the junction unmatched. The CDR3 totals 15 residues. The CDR3 spells CASSSEQGLFYEQYF. CDR3 sequence (DNA): TGTGCCAGCAGTTCCGAACAGGGGTTGTTTTACGAGCAGTACTTC.

This clonotype was counted a few times. The chain employs TRBV10-3 and TRBJ1-3; maybe TRBD1 (5 bases). Germline V gene lookup returns CDR1 ENHRY and CDR2 SYGVKD. V shed 3 bases and J shed 0 bases, with 12 bases lying between them. CDR3 length: 16 residues. CDR3 nucleotides: TGTGCCATCAGTGACCCGGGGCAGAGCTCTGGAAACACCATATATTTT. Its translation is CAISDPGQSSGNTIYF.

The rearrangement links TRBV6-7 to TRBJ2-7; no clear D. TRBV6-7 is an open reading frame, and its role is uncertain. The CDR3 extends over 14 amino acids. The V end lost 4 bases, the J end lost 6 bases, and 16 bases lay between the germline ends. CDR3 bases: TGTGCCAGCAGTTCCTATCCTCAGAGTCCCGAGCAGTACTTC. Protein sequence: CASSSYPQSPEQYF.

This clonotype showed up just a few times. The chain recombines TRBV18 with TRBJ2-4; D perhaps matches TRBD1 (5 bases). Germline CDR1 and CDR2: KGHSH and LQKENI. The CDR3 extends over 14 amino acids. Trimming left V 4 bases short and J 8 bases short, with 15 bases between. CDR3 residues: CASSRDAGWDIQYF. The CDR3 DNA follows: TGTGCCAGCTCACGCGACGCAGGGTGGGACATTCAGTACTTC. Looking up the rest from reference TRBV18 and TRBJ2-4 gives the full variable domain: NAGVMQNPRHLVRRRGQEARLRCSPMKGHSHVYWYRQLPEEGLKFMVYLQKENIIDESGMPKERFSAEFPKEGPSILRIQQVVRGDSAAYFCASSRDAGWDIQYFGAGTRLSVL.

This clonotype has a count of ten or more. CDR3 sequence: CASSLGTAPGNQPQHF. CDR3 DNA: TGTGCCAGCAGCCTCGGGACGGCGCCCGGCAATCAGCCCCAGCATTTT. The rearrangement joins TRBV3-1 to TRBJ1-5; D may be TRBD1 (5 bases). The CDR3 has 16 amino acids. Trimming removed 4 bases at V and 2 bases at J, with 15 bases between. Germline lookup yields CDR1 LGHDT and CDR2 YNNKEL (reference sequence).

In its sample, this clonotype was seen a few times. The junction departs from the called germline gene at one end, perhaps through a read error. The rearrangement uses TRBV7-7 and TRBJ2-5; 7 positions match TRBD2. CDR3 length equals 16 residues. Germline V gene lookup returns CDR1 SSHAT and CDR2 FNYEAQ (reference sequence). As DNA, the CDR3 is TGTGCTAGCAGCTTCGGCGGGAGATTAGGCGGAGAGACCCAGTACTTC. This gives the protein CASSFGGRLGGETQYF.